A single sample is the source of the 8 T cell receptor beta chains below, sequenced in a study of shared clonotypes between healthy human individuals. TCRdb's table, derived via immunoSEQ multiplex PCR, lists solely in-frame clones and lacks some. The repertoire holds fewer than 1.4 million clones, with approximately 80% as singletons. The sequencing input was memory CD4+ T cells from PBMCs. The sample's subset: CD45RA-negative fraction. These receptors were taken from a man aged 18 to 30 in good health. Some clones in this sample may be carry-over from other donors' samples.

This CDR3 reads CASRPLMRGRNYGYTF. CDR3 coding DNA: TGTGCCAGCAGACCCTTGATGAGGGGGCGAAACTATGGCTACACCTTC. The chain employs TRBV27 and TRBJ1-2; 7 bases are a match to TRBD1. V was clipped by 6 bases and J by 2 bases; unmatched bases: 12. Per germline, CDR1 MNHEY and CDR2 SMNVEV (reference sequence). The CDR3 is 16 residues long.

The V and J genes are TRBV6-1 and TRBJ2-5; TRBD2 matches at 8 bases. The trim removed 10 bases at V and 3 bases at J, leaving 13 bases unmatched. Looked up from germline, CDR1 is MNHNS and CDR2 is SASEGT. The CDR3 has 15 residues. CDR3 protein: CATTWSGGREETQYF. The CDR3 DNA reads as TGTGCCACCACGTGGTCGGGGGGGAGAGAAGAGACCCAGTACTTC.

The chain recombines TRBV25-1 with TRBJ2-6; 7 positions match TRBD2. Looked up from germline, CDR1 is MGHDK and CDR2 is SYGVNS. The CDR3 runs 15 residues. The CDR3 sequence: CAVGRAGSGANVLTF. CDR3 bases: TGTGCAGTGGGGAGGGCCGGCTCTGGGGCCAACGTCCTGACTTTC.

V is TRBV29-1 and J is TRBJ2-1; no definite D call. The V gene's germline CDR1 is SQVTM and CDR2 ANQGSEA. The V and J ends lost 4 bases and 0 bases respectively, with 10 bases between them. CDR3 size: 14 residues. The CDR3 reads CSVVVRSSYNEQFF. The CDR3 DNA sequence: TGCAGCGTTGTCGTGAGGAGCTCCTACAATGAGCAGTTCTTC.

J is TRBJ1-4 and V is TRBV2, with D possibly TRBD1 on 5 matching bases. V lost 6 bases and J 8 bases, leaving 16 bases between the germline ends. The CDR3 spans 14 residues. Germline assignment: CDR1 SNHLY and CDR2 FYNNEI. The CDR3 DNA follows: TGTGCCAGCAGCCTTGAGGGGTCTGGAGAAAAACTGTTTTTT. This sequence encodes CASSLEGSGEKLFF. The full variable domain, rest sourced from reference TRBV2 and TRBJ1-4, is EPEVTQTPSHQVTQMGQEVILRCVPISNHLYFYWYRQILGQKVEFLVSFYNNEISEKSEIFDDQFSVERPDGSNFTLKIRSTKLEDSAMYFCASSLEGSGEKLFFGSGTQLSVL.

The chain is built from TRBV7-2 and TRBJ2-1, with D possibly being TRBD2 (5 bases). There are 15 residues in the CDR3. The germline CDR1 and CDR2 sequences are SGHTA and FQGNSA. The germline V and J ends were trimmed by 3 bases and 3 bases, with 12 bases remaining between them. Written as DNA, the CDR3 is TGTGCCAGCAGCTTCGGGCTAGCCCACTACAATGAGCAGTTCTTC. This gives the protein CASSFGLAHYNEQFF.

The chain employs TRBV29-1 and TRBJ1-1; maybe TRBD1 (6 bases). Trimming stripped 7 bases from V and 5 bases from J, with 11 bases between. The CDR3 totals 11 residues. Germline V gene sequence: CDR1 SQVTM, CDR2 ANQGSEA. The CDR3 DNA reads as TGCAGCGCCCAGGGGAGAACTGAAGCTTTCTTT. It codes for CSAQGRTEAFF.

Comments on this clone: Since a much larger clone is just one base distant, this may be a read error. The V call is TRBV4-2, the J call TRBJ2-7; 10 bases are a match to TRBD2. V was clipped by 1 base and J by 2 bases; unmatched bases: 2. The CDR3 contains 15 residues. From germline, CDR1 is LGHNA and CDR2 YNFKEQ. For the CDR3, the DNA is TGTGCCAGCAGCCAAGGTGGGACTAGCGCCTACGAGCAGTACTTC. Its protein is CASSQGGTSAYEQYF.